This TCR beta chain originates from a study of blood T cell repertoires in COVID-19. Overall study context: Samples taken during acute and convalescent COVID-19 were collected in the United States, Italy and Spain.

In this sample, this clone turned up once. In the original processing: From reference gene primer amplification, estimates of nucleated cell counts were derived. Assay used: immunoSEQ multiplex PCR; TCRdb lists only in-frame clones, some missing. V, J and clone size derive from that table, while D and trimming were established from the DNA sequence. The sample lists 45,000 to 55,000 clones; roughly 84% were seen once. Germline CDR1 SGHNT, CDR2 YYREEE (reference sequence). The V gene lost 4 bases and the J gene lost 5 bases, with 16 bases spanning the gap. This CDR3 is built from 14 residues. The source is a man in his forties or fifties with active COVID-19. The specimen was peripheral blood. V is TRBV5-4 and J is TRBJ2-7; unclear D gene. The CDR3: CASSVIHSKNEQYF. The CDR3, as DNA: TGTGCCAGCAGCGTGATACATTCGAAGAACGAGCAGTACTTC.